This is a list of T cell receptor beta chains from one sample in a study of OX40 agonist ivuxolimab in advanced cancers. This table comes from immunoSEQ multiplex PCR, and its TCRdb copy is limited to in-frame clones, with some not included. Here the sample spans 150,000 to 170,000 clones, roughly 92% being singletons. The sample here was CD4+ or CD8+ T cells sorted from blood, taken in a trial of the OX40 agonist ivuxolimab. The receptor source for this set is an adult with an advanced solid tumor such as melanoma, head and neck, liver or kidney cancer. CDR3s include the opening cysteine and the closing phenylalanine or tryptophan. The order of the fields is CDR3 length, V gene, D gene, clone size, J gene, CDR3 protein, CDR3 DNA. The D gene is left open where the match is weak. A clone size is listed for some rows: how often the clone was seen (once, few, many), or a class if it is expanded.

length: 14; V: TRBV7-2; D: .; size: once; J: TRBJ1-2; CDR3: CASSPQTGLLGYTF; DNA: TGTGCCAGCAGCCCACAGACAGGACTGCTTGGCTACACCTTC
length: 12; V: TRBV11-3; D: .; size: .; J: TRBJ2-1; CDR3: CASSLDHNEQFF; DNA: TGTGCCAGCAGCTTAGATCACAATGAGCAGTTCTTC
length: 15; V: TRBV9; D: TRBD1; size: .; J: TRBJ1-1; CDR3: CASSVGGGGGTEAFF; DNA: TGTGCCAGCAGCGTAGGAGGGGGCGGTGGGACTGAAGCTTTCTTT
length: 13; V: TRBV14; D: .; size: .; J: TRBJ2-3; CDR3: CASSHGGTDTQYF; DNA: TGTGCCAGCAGCCATGGGGGCACAGATACGCAGTATTTT
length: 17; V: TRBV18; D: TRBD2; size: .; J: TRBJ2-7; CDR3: CASSPGTSGIYTYEQYF; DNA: TGTGCCAGCTCACCCGGGACTAGCGGGATATACACCTACGAGCAGTACTTC
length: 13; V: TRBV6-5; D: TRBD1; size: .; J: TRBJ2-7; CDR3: CASSRTGVDEQYF; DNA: TGTGCCAGTTCGAGGACAGGGGTTGACGAGCAGTACTTC
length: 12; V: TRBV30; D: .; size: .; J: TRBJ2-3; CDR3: CAWMEGPDTQYF; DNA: TGTGCCTGGATGGAGGGCCCAGATACGCAGTATTTT
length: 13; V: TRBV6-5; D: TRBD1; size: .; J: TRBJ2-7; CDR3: CASTPRTGGEQYF; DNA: TGTGCCAGCACCCCCAGGACAGGGGGCGAGCAGTACTTC
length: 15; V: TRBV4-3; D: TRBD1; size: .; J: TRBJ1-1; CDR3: CASSEQGAVNTEAFF; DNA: TGCGCCAGCAGCGAACAGGGGGCGGTGAACACTGAAGCTTTCTTT
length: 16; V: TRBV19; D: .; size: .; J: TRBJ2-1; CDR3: CASSISRGLQINEQFF; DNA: TGTGCCAGTAGTATATCCCGGGGCCTACAGATTAATGAGCAGTTCTTC
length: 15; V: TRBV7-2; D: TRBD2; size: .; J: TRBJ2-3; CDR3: CASSLAAGGADTQYF; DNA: TGTGCCAGCAGCTTAGCGGCGGGGGGAGCAGATACGCAGTATTTT
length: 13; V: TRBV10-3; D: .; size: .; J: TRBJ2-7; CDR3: CAIGSQGGDEQYF; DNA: TGTGCCATCGGTTCCCAGGGGGGCGACGAGCAGTACTTC